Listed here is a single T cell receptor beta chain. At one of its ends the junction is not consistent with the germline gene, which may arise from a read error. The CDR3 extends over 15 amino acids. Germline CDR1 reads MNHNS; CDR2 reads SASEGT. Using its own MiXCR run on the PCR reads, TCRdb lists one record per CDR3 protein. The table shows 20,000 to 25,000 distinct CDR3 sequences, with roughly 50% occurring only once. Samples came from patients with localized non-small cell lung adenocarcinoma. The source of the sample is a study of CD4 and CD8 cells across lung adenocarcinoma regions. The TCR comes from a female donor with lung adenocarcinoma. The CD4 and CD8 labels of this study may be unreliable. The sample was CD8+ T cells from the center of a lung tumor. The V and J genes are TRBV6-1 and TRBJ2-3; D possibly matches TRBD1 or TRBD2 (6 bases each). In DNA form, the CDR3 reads TGTGCCCGCAGTGAGGGGGGCGGGGCGACAGATACGCAGTATTTT. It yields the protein CARSEGGGATDTQYF.